This T cell receptor (beta chain) is drawn from a study of graft-versus-host responses after intestinal transplantation (dated by TCRdb to the early 2020s). Concerning the study at large: The transplants that recipients received were multivisceral, liver-intestinal, or isolated intestinal. Every recipient was given anti-thymocyte globulin induction, followed by about three years of maintenance tacrolimus and steroids. Graft-versus-host and host-versus-graft alloreactive T cell clones were tracked in the graft, circulation and bone marrow after intestinal transplantation using bulk TCR-beta CDR3 sequencing. To identify alloreactive clones, pre-transplant mixed lymphocyte reaction products were sequenced and then compared with unstimulated pre-transplant donor and recipient T cells. Of the 20 to 30 intestinal transplant recipients enrolled in the cohort, one of whom was a retransplant, a few patients without pretransplant specimens were excluded. Donor T cell macrochimerism was defined as a peak of at least 4% donor T cells among recipient peripheral blood mononuclear cells. Samples from a few later patients were sequenced in-house on an Illumina MiSeq with MiXCR processing rather than by the commercial service.

From the cysteine through the phenylalanine, the CDR3 covers 16 amino acids. Only the CDR3 part of the read is kept: 48 bases, read in frame from the first base. After removal of 6 bases from V and 0 bases from J, the junction retains 6 bases not matched to a gene. Via the germline V gene, CDR1 is SQVTM and CDR2 ANQGSEA. The method was the immunoSEQ multiplex PCR assay. In most patients, genomic DNA was isolated using the Qiagen DNeasy Blood and Tissue Kit and sent frozen to Adaptive Biotechnologies for TCR sequencing. Adaptive Biotechnologies carried out high-throughput TCR-beta CDR3 sequencing of genomic DNA for most patients. In the original analysis: TCR sequencing data for 15 to 20 patients were retrieved from Adaptive's ImmunoSEQ software; three other patients were processed with MiXCR and VDJtools. To correct CD4 versus CD8 sorting errors, any sequence found in both subsets at a frequency ratio below 5:1 was removed. CDR3 nucleotide sequences shared by donor and recipient were removed because the origin of these sequences could not be assigned. To count as alloreactive, a clone needed at least 2-fold expansion over unstimulated cells and a minimum CFSE-low frequency of 0.002% (template counts) or 0.001% (read counts). A clone was considered mappable if detected in the sequenced pre-transplant spleen, lymph node, or MLR CFSE-low populations of the donor or recipient. The cumulative frequency of alloreactive clones was calculated as a percentage of all sequences, weighted by copy number. Not all clones reach the TCRdb copy of this immuneACCESS table, which keeps in-frame sequences only. Checked studies attribute under half of the gap to unresolved V genes and leave the rest unexplained. D and trimming were read from the DNA, whereas the V and J calls and clone size are those reported in that table. The sample table holds about 70,000 clones, of which approximately 80% were seen once. 0.39% of the sample rests with the top ten.

The meaning of the sample's time point label: cells obtained before transplantation from donor or recipient. CD3+CD4+ and CD3+CD8+ populations were FACS-sorted from unstimulated pre-transplant donor and recipient cells taken from spleen or lymph nodes. On this clone: Its binding antigen is unknown. Within one base of it there is no much larger clone, and no base qualities were kept.

General study outcomes and caveats: GvH clones were found in recipient bone marrow, and some of the GvH clones appeared earlier in ileal mucosa or blood, which is consistent with an intestinal mucosal origin. Conclusions were limited by the relatively low number and heterogeneity of intestinal transplant patients. In patients with donor T cell macrochimerism, the allografts had high GvH to HvG T cell clonal ratios. Early after transplant, declines in HvG clones were associated with peak levels of circulating GvH clones.

Here the chain combines TRBV29-1 and TRBJ2-2, with 11 bases in between that match TRBD1. The material sequenced was unstimulated CD4+ T cells sorted from spleen or lymph node cells, taken before transplant. The receptor was isolated from a human donor who was the organ donor for an intestinal transplant. The CDR3 here reads CSVGQGVATNTGELFF. The nucleotide sequence is given as TGCAGCGTGGGACAGGGGGTTGCCACGAACACCGGGGAGCTGTTTTTT.